These 17 T cell receptor beta chains share one sample of origin, sequenced in a study of technical replicates of blood from a few donors. The data were produced by immunoSEQ multiplex PCR, yet TCRdb's version contains in-frame clones alone and is incomplete. This table has 75,000 to 90,000 clones, roughly 93% appearing once. Sequenced material: T cells isolated from PBMCs. These receptors were collected from a human donor in good health.

The J gene is TRBJ1-2, the V gene TRBV6-5; no clear D gene. CDR3 size: 15 residues. Trimming removed 0 bases at V and 6 bases at J, with 14 bases between. Germline V gene lookup returns CDR1 MNHEY and CDR2 SVGAGI. The CDR3 loop is CASSYSAGYWDGYTF. Here the CDR3 DNA reads TGTGCCAGCAGTTACTCGGCGGGTTACTGGGATGGCTACACCTTC.

The V gene is TRBV7-5, the J gene TRBJ2-5; no check of the table's D call, TRBD2, against the DNA was made. TRBV7-5 is marked as a pseudogene. There are 16 residues in the CDR3. The CDR3 bases are TGTGTCAGAAGCACGGGGACTAGCGGATACCAAGAGACCCAGTACTTC. Translated, it gives CVRSTGTSGYQETQYF.

J is TRBJ1-4 and V is TRBV4-1; D remains ambiguous. Trimming removed 6 bases at V and 8 bases at J, with 13 bases between. This CDR3 region has 13 residues. Germline loops: CDR1 MGHRA, CDR2 YSYEKL. CDR3 DNA sequence: TGCGCCAGCAGGCTCGCGGGAGCGGAAAAACTGTTTTTT. It encodes CASRLAGAEKLFF.

V usage is TRBV19 and J usage is TRBJ2-7; perhaps TRBD1 as D (6 bases). The CDR3 is made up of 15 amino acids. The ends were cut back, 5 bases at V and 2 bases at J, with 16 bases in the middle. Germline CDR1 LNHDA, CDR2 SQIVND (reference sequence). The CDR3 loop is CASSREQGPTYEQYF. CDR3 nucleotide sequence: TGTGCCAGTAGTCGGGAACAGGGTCCTACCTACGAGCAGTACTTC.

This chain uses TRBV6-5 with TRBJ2-7; D is possibly TRBD2 (5 bases). CDR3 length: 15 amino acids. CDR1 MNHEY and CDR2 SVGAGI come from the germline V gene. Deletions cut 0 bases from V and 0 bases from J, with 9 bases between. CDR3 region: CASSYSAASSYEQYF. The CDR3 nucleotides read TGTGCCAGCAGTTACTCAGCGGCCTCCTCCTACGAGCAGTACTTC.

The DNA of the CDR3 is TGCGCCAGCAGCTTGGGACAGGGGAGAAACGAGCAGTACTTC. Its protein is CASSLGQGRNEQYF. The chain employs TRBV5-1 and TRBJ2-7; 8 bases match TRBD1. Germline V gives CDR1 SGHRS, CDR2 YFSETQ. The CDR3 consists of 14 residues. The V segment lost 0 bases and the J segment 5 bases; nucleotides outside the gene matches: 4.

This clone was seen only once. This chain joins TRBV5-1 and TRBJ2-5, with 7 bases identical to TRBD2. The CDR3 loop spans 13 amino acids. Germline assignment: CDR1 SGHRS and CDR2 YFSETQ. The V gene end was trimmed by 4 bases and the J gene end by 2 bases; junction bases not matched to a gene: 2. The CDR3 nucleotides read TGCGCCAGCAGCGGGGGGGGACAAGAGACCCAGTACTTC. Translation: CASSGGGQETQYF.

This clone was seen a few times. The chain uses TRBV2 and TRBJ1-3; the match to TRBD1 covers 8 bases. With 9 bases clipped from V and 4 bases from J, the junction kept 14 bases outside the gene matches. The CDR3 runs to 16 residues. Germline assignment: CDR1 SNHLY and CDR2 FYNNEI. CDR3 residues: CASTRDRGPWGNTIYF. CDR3 coding DNA: TGTGCCAGTACCCGCGACAGGGGCCCATGGGGAAACACCATATATTTT.

The chain employs TRBV5-1 and TRBJ2-7; TRBD1 is a possible D gene (5 bases). Trimming pared 2 bases from V and 3 bases from J, leaving 9 bases between. The V gene's germline CDR1 is SGHRS and CDR2 YFSETQ. The length of the CDR3 is 13 residues. The CDR3 is CASSFQGNYEQYF. The CDR3 nucleotides read TGCGCCAGCAGCTTCCAGGGAAACTACGAGCAGTACTTC.

The genes are TRBV6-5 and TRBJ2-1; 13 bases are a match to TRBD2. Germline V gene lookup returns CDR1 MNHEY and CDR2 SVGAGI. This CDR3 contains 15 residues. V dropped 4 bases and J dropped 7; count of bases not matched to a gene: 4. CDR3 DNA: TGTGCCAGCAGTTCACTAGCGGGGGGGGTGAATGAGCAGTTCTTC. Its protein product is CASSSLAGGVNEQFF.

The chain couples TRBV27 to TRBJ2-1; TRBD2 matches 10 bases. With V trimmed by 7 bases and J by 7 bases, 1 base remained unmatched. This CDR3 region has 12 residues. The germline V gene has CDR1 MNHEY and CDR2 SMNVEV (reference sequence). Here the CDR3 reads CASTSGGNEQFF. In DNA form, the CDR3 reads TGTGCCAGCACTAGCGGGGGTAATGAGCAGTTCTTC.

The chain is built from TRBV28 and TRBJ1-5, with D hard to call. Trimming removed 3 bases from V and 4 bases from J, with 7 bases in between. The CDR3 totals 13 residues. From germline, CDR1 is MDHEN and CDR2 SYDVKM. CDR3 bases: TGTGCCAGCAGTTTCGGAGGAAATCAGCCCCAGCATTTT. Amino acids: CASSFGGNQPQHF.

The J gene is TRBJ2-6, the V gene TRBV6-6; D call uncertain. V was shortened by 7 bases and J by 0 bases, with 13 bases between the two germline ends. CDR1 and CDR2 from the germline V gene are MNHNY and SVGAGI (reference sequence). The CDR3 is 16 residues long. The CDR3 loop reads CASIPHVRSGANVLTF. The CDR3 bases are TGTGCCAGCATCCCACATGTCCGCTCTGGGGCCAACGTCCTGACTTTC.

The chain employs TRBV5-1 and TRBJ2-3; 13 bases line up with TRBD2. The ends lost 0 bases at V and 2 bases at J; junction bases unmatched: 3. Looked up from germline, CDR1 is SGHRS and CDR2 is YFSETQ. This CDR3 has 17 residues. The CDR3, as DNA: TGCGCCAGCAGCTTGGGACTAGCGGGAGGAAACACAGATACGCAGTATTTT. This codes for CASSLGLAGGNTDTQYF. Looking up the rest from reference TRBV5-1 and TRBJ2-3 gives the full variable domain: KAGVTQTPRYLIKTRGQQVTLSCSPISGHRSVSWYQQTPGQGLQFLFEYFSETQRNKGNFPGRFSGRQFSNSRSEMNVSTLELGDSALYLCASSLGLAGGNTDTQYFGPGTRLTVL.

The V gene is TRBV7-2, the J gene TRBJ2-7, with TRBD2 identical over 9 bases. The V gene's germline CDR1 is SGHTA and CDR2 FQGNSA. V shed 5 bases and J 4 bases; nucleotides not matched to a gene: 15. This CDR3 has 17 residues. The DNA of the CDR3 is TGTGCCAGCAGCCTTCCGCTCAGCTGGCTAGCGGGATACGAGCAGTACTTC. As protein: CASSLPLSWLAGYEQYF.

The rearrangement joins TRBV10-2 to TRBJ2-1; TRBD2 matches 14 bases. Trimming took 3 bases from V and 2 from J; bases not matched to a gene: 9. Germline V gene data show CDR1 as WSHSY and CDR2 as SAAADI. There are 19 residues in the CDR3. The CDR3 DNA reads TGCGCCAGCAGTGAACGCGGGACTAGCGGGAGTTGGGCCTACAATGAGCAGTTCTTC. Translation: CASSERGTSGSWAYNEQFF.

The CDR3 nucleotides read TGTGCCACTTCGCGGGGGGTTGGCACTGAAGCTTTCTTT. It codes for CATSRGVGTEAFF. This chain connects TRBV2 to TRBJ1-1; tentative D call: TRBD1 (5 bases). The CDR3 length is 13 residues. The germline V and J ends were trimmed by 10 bases and 4 bases, with 16 bases remaining between them. CDR1 and CDR2 from the germline V gene are SNHLY and FYNNEI.